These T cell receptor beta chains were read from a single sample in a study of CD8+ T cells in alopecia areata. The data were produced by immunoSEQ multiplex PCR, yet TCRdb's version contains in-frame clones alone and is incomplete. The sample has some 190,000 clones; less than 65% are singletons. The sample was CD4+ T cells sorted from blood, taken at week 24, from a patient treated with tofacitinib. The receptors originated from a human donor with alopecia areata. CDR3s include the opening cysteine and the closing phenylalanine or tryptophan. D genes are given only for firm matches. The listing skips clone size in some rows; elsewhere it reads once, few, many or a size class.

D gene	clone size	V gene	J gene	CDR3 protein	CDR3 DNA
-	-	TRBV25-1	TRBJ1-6	CASSQQGLSSPLHF	TGTGCCAGCAGTCAACAGGGATTAAGTTCACCCCTCCACTTT
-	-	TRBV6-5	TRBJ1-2	CASSYSDRNYGYTF	TGTGCCAGCAGTTACTCGGACAGAAACTATGGCTACACCTTC
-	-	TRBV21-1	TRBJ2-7	CASSKGRETYEQYF	TGTGCCAGCAGCAAAGGGAGGGAAACCTACGAGCAGTACTTC
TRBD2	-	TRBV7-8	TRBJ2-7	CASTPGPSGGYEQYF	TGTGCCAGCACTCCGGGGCCTAGCGGGGGGTACGAGCAGTACTTC
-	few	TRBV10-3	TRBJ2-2	CAISEFQGSAGELFF	TGTGCCATCAGTGAGTTCCAGGGGAGCGCCGGGGAGCTGTTTTTT
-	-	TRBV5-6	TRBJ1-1	CASNRQLGTEAFF	TGTGCCAGCAACAGACAGTTAGGGACTGAAGCTTTCTTT
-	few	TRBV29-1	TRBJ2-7	CSVRGASDEQYF	TGCAGCGTTCGGGGGGCGTCGGACGAGCAGTACTTC
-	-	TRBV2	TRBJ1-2	CASSEMYGVDGYTF	TGTGCCAGCAGTGAGATGTACGGGGTCGATGGCTACACCTTC
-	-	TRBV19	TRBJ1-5	CASSEGIVSNQPQHF	TGTGCCAGTAGCGAGGGGATAGTAAGCAATCAGCCCCAGCATTTT
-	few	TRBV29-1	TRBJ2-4	CSVERGNIQYF	TGCAGCGTTGAAAGGGGAAACATTCAGTACTTC
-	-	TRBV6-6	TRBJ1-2	CASARQGNYGYTF	TGTGCCAGCGCTCGCCAGGGGAACTATGGCTACACCTTC
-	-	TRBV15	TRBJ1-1	CATSSDSTEAFF	TGTGCCACCAGCAGCGACAGCACTGAAGCTTTCTTT
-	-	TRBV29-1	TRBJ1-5	CSVGGLNQPQHF	TGCAGCGTCGGAGGCCTCAATCAGCCCCAGCATTTT
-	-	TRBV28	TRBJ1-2	CASSPRTEANYGYTF	TGTGCCAGCAGTCCTCGGACCGAAGCTAACTATGGCTACACCTTC
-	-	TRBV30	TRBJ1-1	CAWTRGGALSTEAFF	TGTGCCTGGACCCGCGGGGGGGCCCTTTCCACTGAAGCTTTCTTT